These 30 T cell receptor beta chains came from one sample sequenced in a study of T cell responses to AZD1222 COVID-19 vaccine. Here immunoSEQ multiplex PCR was the method, and the copy in TCRdb shows in-frame clones only, minus some. In the table there are roughly 66,000 clones, roughly 89% of which are singletons. The source was peripheral blood, collected on day 0 of AZD1222 vaccination. The receptors shown here come from an adult in good health.

This clone has more than one count but fewer than ten. J is TRBJ2-5 and V is TRBV6-1, with TRBD2 matching over 12 bases. Germline V lookup: CDR1 MNHNS, CDR2 SASEGT. The V gene end was trimmed by 2 bases and the J gene end by 2 bases; junction bases not matched to a gene: 0. CDR3 size: 15 residues. CDR3 sequence (DNA): TGTGCCAGCAGTGAAACTAGCGGGGGGCAAGAGACCCAGTACTTC. As protein: CASSETSGGQETQYF.

The CDR3 coding sequence is TGTGCCAGCAGTGGGACAGGCGGCGGTTATGGCTACACCTTC. It codes for CASSGTGGGYGYTF. The chain couples TRBV6-2 or TRBV6-3 to TRBJ1-2; 8 bases match TRBD1. The CDR3 is 14 residues long. J lost 5 bases, V lost 5 bases, and 7 bases had no gene match. Germline loops: CDR1 MNHEY, CDR2 SVGEGT.

The V and J genes are TRBV7-2 and TRBJ2-7, with a possible D match to TRBD1 (6 bases). This CDR3 is built from 14 residues. Germline assignment: CDR1 SGHTA and CDR2 FQGNSA. Trimming took off 2 bases at V and 6 bases at J, with 14 bases between the two ends. CDR3 DNA: TGTGCCAGCAGCTTAACAGGGCCCATCGGCGAGCAGTACTTC. Translation: CASSLTGPIGEQYF.

J is TRBJ2-3 and V is TRBV6-5, with a weak D call TRBD2 (6 bases). V dropped 6 bases and J dropped 0 bases, with 10 bases sitting between them. Germline V lookup: CDR1 MNHEY, CDR2 SVGAGI. The CDR3 is 14 amino acids. The CDR3 here is CASRPSASTDTQYF. CDR3 DNA sequence: TGTGCCAGCAGACCTAGCGCTAGCACAGATACGCAGTATTTT.

The V gene is TRBV29-1, the J gene TRBJ2-7; D remains unclear. Germline V gene sequence: CDR1 SQVTM, CDR2 ANQGSEA. CDR3 size: 12 residues. V gave up 4 bases and J gave up 6 bases, with 13 bases separating them. The DNA of the CDR3 is TGCAGCGTTGGGCTCGCGTTTGCCGAGCAGTACTTC. As protein: CSVGLAFAEQYF.

To note about this clone: Other DNA sequences within the sample encode an identical CDR3. The gene calls are TRBV5-1 and TRBJ2-1, with a tentative D call TRBD1 (5 bases). CDR3 length: 13 residues. V was trimmed by 2 bases and J by 3 bases, leaving 6 bases between them. From germline, CDR1 is SGHRS and CDR2 YFSETQ. The CDR3 is CASSLQDYNEQFF. In nucleotides, the CDR3 is TGCGCCAGCAGCTTACAGGACTACAATGAGCAGTTCTTC.

V usage is TRBV27 and J usage is TRBJ2-7; 8 bases are shared with TRBD2. Germline assignment: CDR1 MNHEY and CDR2 SMNVEV (reference sequence). CDR3 size: 15 residues. V lost 5 bases and J lost 4; bases outside the gene matches: 10. In nucleotides, the CDR3 is TGTGCCAGCAGTCCGTTAGCGGGGACACTATACGAGCAGTACTTC. It translates to CASSPLAGTLYEQYF.

The chain couples TRBV27 to TRBJ1-4; possible D gene TRBD1, 5 bases. Trimming removed 6 bases at V and 8 bases at J, with 25 bases between. The length of the CDR3 is 17 residues. In germline, CDR1 is MNHEY, CDR2 SMNVEV (reference sequence). DNA for the CDR3: TGTGCCAGCAGCCCTCTAGGTTCGGGCAGGGCGGGCGAAAAACTGTTTTTT. This codes for CASSPLGSGRAGEKLFF.

The genes are TRBV5-5 and TRBJ1-1; a weak D match, TRBD1 (6 bases). The CDR3 is 15 residues long. Per germline, CDR1 SGHKS and CDR2 YYEKEE (reference sequence). Between the trimmed V and J ends, which lost 0 bases and 4 bases, there was a span of 13 bases. CDR3 sequence: CASSLVWGGGTEAFF. CDR3 bases: TGTGCCAGCAGCTTGGTATGGGGGGGCGGCACTGAAGCTTTCTTT.

This chain links TRBV5-1 with TRBJ2-3, with D perhaps matching TRBD2 (6 bases). Germline V CDR1 and CDR2: SGHRS, YFSETQ. V was clipped by 3 bases and J by 6 bases, with 14 bases between them. The CDR3 is made up of 14 amino acids. CDR3 coding DNA: TGCGCCAGCAGCTGGACATCAGGGAGGGATACGCAGTATTTT. This sequence encodes CASSWTSGRDTQYF.

V and J are TRBV4-2 and TRBJ1-4, with a tentative D call TRBD1 (5 bases). The germline CDR1 and CDR2 sequences are LGHNA and YNFKEQ. The CDR3 extends over 15 amino acids. Trimming took 4 bases from V and 6 from J, leaving 15 bases between them. The CDR3 sequence is CASSLPGGEYEKLFF. The DNA for the CDR3 is TGTGCCAGCAGCCTACCCGGGGGGGAGTATGAAAAACTGTTTTTT.

The chain joins TRBV6-5 to TRBJ1-5; 7 nucleotides agree with TRBD1. V lost 5 bases to trimming and J lost 2 bases; unmatched junction nucleotides: 6. The CDR3 loop spans 15 amino acids. Germline values: CDR1 MNHEY, CDR2 SVGAGI. CDR3 protein: CASSRGTVGNQPQHF. In DNA form, the CDR3 reads TGTGCCAGCAGTCGGGGGACAGTAGGCAATCAGCCCCAGCATTTT.

This clone was detected a few times. V and J are TRBV6-6 and TRBJ2-1; D gene ambiguous. Trimming cost V 5 bases and J 1 base, with 6 bases left between them. The CDR3 is 13 residues long. Germline assignment: CDR1 MNHNY and CDR2 SVGAGI (reference sequence). The CDR3 sequence is CASSGRSYNEQFF. The CDR3 coding sequence is TGTGCCAGCAGTGGTCGGTCCTACAATGAGCAGTTCTTC.

The chain has TRBV27 and TRBJ2-1; D is ambiguous. CDR1 MNHEY and CDR2 SMNVEV come from the germline V gene (reference sequence). Trimming removed 6 bases from V and 0 bases from J, with 18 bases in between. CDR3 size: 17 residues. The CDR3 region has the DNA TGTGCCAGCAGCCCATCCCCTCTTCCTAGCTCCTACAATGAGCAGTTCTTC. It is translated as CASSPSPLPSSYNEQFF.

For this clone: The junction departs from germline at one end; a sequencing error may be responsible. The V gene is TRBV6-5, the J gene TRBJ1-2; D possibly corresponds to TRBD1 (5 bases). This CDR3 has 12 residues. Looked up from germline, CDR1 is MNHEY and CDR2 is SVGAGI. The CDR3 region is CASSYSGTSISF. The CDR3 nucleotides read TGTGCCAGCAGTTACTCCGGGACTTCGATCTCCTTC.

The rearrangement uses TRBV2 and TRBJ2-2, with D perhaps given as TRBD1 or TRBD2 (5 bases each). CDR1 is SNHLY, CDR2 FYNNEI, per germline. The CDR3 is 14 residues long. V was shortened by 8 bases and J by 6 bases, with 16 bases between the two germline ends. The CDR3 loop is CASVWGMLAGELFF. Written as DNA, the CDR3 is TGTGCCAGCGTATGGGGGATGTTGGCCGGGGAGCTGTTTTTT.

The rearrangement links TRBV15 to TRBJ2-7, with TRBD1 matching 7 bases. The ends lost 0 bases at V and 1 base at J; junction bases unmatched: 9. Germline CDR1 reads LNHNV; CDR2 reads YYDKDF (reference sequence). The CDR3 contains 17 residues. The CDR3 sequence: CATSRDPTGEFSYEQYF. CDR3 nucleotides: TGTGCCACCAGCAGAGACCCTACAGGGGAATTTTCCTACGAGCAGTACTTC.

This chain connects TRBV5-1 to TRBJ2-3; no definite D call. Germline V gives CDR1 SGHRS, CDR2 YFSETQ. This CDR3 spans 14 amino acids. Trimming cost V 2 bases and J 1 base, with 8 bases left between them. DNA for the CDR3: TGCGCCAGCAGCTTTTCTGGCCGCACAGATACGCAGTATTTT. Translation gives CASSFSGRTDTQYF.

Written as DNA, the CDR3 is TGTGCCACCGGAGACAGGGGACCAGCTCAAGAGACCCAGTACTTC. It encodes CATGDRGPAQETQYF. The rearrangement uses TRBV24-1 and TRBJ2-5; TRBD1 agrees at 8 bases. The germline V gene has CDR1 KGHDR and CDR2 SFDVKD. This CDR3 comprises 15 residues. V was pared by 9 bases and J by 2 bases, with 10 bases of the junction left unmatched.

The V gene is TRBV18, the J gene TRBJ2-2; the D gene could be TRBD1 or TRBD2 (6 bases each). Germline CDR1 reads KGHSH; CDR2 reads LQKENI. V was clipped by 5 bases and J by 4 bases, with 11 bases between them. The CDR3 sequence is 14 residues long. The CDR3: CASSEGGPTGELFF. The CDR3 DNA sequence: TGTGCCAGCTCAGAGGGGGGTCCCACCGGGGAGCTGTTTTTT.

The chain is built from TRBV30 and TRBJ1-5; TRBD1 is a possible D gene (6 bases). V was shortened by 1 base and J by 4 bases, with 8 bases between the two germline ends. Germline V gene lookup returns CDR1 GTSNPN and CDR2 SVGIG (reference sequence). This CDR3 is built from 13 residues. CDR3 nucleotide sequence: TGTGCCTGGAGTGCACAGGGTAATCAGCCCCAGCATTTT. This gives the protein CAWSAQGNQPQHF.

The V call is TRBV27, the J call TRBJ2-2; D tentatively reads TRBD1 or TRBD2 (5 bases each). CDR1 is MNHEY and CDR2 is SMNVEV in the germline V gene (reference sequence). V shed 1 base and J shed 6 bases, with 9 bases lying between them. CDR3 size: 14 residues. CDR3 nucleotides: TGTGCCAGCAGTTTATTAGGGACCCCCGGGGAGCTGTTTTTT. Its protein is CASSLLGTPGELFF.

This rearrangement joins TRBV11-3 to TRBJ2-1; D is undetermined. This CDR3 contains 13 residues. CDR1 and CDR2 (germline): SGHNT, YENEEA. V was pared by 4 bases and J by 4 bases, with 8 bases between. The CDR3 sequence is CASSSQKYNEQFF. As DNA, the CDR3 is TGTGCCAGCAGCTCCCAGAAGTACAATGAGCAGTTCTTC.

The gene calls are TRBV7-9 and TRBJ2-2, with D unclear. Germline CDR1 and CDR2: SEHNR and FQNEAQ (reference sequence). The CDR3 covers 15 residues. V gave up 1 base and J gave up 4 bases, with 10 bases separating them. Written as DNA, the CDR3 is TGTGCCAGCAGCTTAGTGAATAGGGTCACCGGGGAGCTGTTTTTT. This codes for CASSLVNRVTGELFF.

The V and J genes are TRBV5-1 and TRBJ2-3, with no clear D. In germline, CDR1 is SGHRS, CDR2 YFSETQ. The V gene lost 0 bases and the J gene lost 0 bases, with 5 bases spanning the gap. CDR3 length equals 14 residues. In nucleotides, the CDR3 is TGCGCCAGCAGCTTGGCTCAGAGCACAGATACGCAGTATTTT. Residues: CASSLAQSTDTQYF.

The chain uses TRBV19 and TRBJ2-7, with D hard to call. This CDR3 is 15 amino acids long. V was trimmed by 4 bases and J by 1 base, leaving 14 bases between them. CDR1 is LNHDA and CDR2 is SQIVND in the germline V gene (reference sequence). As DNA, the CDR3 is TGTGCCAGTAGTACCCCGCGACAAGGATCCTACGAGCAGTACTTC. Translating it yields CASSTPRQGSYEQYF.

V is TRBV18 and J is TRBJ2-7; 9 bases map to TRBD1. The trim removed 3 bases at V and 4 bases at J, leaving 10 bases unmatched. The CDR3 runs to 16 residues. Germline V CDR1 and CDR2: KGHSH, LQKENI. CDR3 protein: CASSPGLTGGGYEQYF. The CDR3 DNA is TGTGCCAGCTCACCCGGACTGACAGGGGGGGGTTACGAGCAGTACTTC. The full variable domain, rest sourced from reference TRBV18 and TRBJ2-7, is NAGVMQNPRHLVRRRGQEARLRCSPMKGHSHVYWYRQLPEEGLKFMVYLQKENIIDESGMPKERFSAEFPKEGPSILRIQQVVRGDSAAYFCASSPGLTGGGYEQYFGPGTRLTVT.

This chain's CDR3 is CASSENRAIQAFF. The CDR3 nucleotides are TGCGCCAGCAGTGAGAATAGGGCGATCCAGGCTTTCTTT. The chain couples TRBV10-2 to TRBJ1-1; no firm D call. CDR3 size: 13 residues. The V gene's germline CDR1 is WSHSY and CDR2 SAAADI. V was pared by 2 bases and J by 11 bases, with 15 bases between.

This clone ranks as medium-sized. This chain joins TRBV11-2 and TRBJ1-6; TRBD1 matches at 9 bases. The CDR3 totals 14 residues. Trimming at V came to 5 bases and at J to 13 bases, leaving 9 bases not matched to a gene. Germline CDR1 is SGHAT and CDR2 is FQNNGV. Here the CDR3 reads CASSAGTGLSPLHF. CDR3 DNA: TGTGCCAGCAGCGCCGGGACAGGGCTTTCCCCCCTCCACTTT. Looking up the rest from reference TRBV11-2 and TRBJ1-6 gives the full variable domain: EAGVAQSPRYKIIEKRQSVAFWCNPISGHATLYWYQQILGQGPKLLIQFQNNGVVDDSQLPKDRFSAERLKGVDSTLKIQPAKLEDSAVYLCASSAGTGLSPLHFGNGTRLTVT.

The genes are TRBV5-8 and TRBJ1-6; no firm D call. This CDR3 is 12 amino acids long. From germline, CDR1 is SGHTS and CDR2 YDEGEE. V dropped 4 bases and J dropped 8 bases, with 7 bases sitting between them. The CDR3 region is CASSPLDSPLHF. CDR3 sequence (DNA): TGTGCCAGCAGCCCCTTAGATTCACCCCTCCACTTT.